These T cell receptor beta chains were read from a single sample in a study of CD8 T cells in Susac syndrome. TCRdb processed the immunoSEQ multiplex PCR reads anew with MiXCR; each CDR3 protein has one entry. Of fewer than 300,000 distinct CDR3 sequences listed, 70% to 90% were seen once; the top ten hold over 0.09%. Sample: CD8+ T cells from PBMCs. Receptor source: a human donor with multiple sclerosis. Both conserved end residues are part of each CDR3. Each record gives: clone size, D gene, V gene, J gene, CDR3 length, CDR3 DNA, CDR3 protein. The D gene is left open where the match is weak. The size entry is marked missing in some rows and otherwise reads once, few, many or a size class.

>few|NA|TRBV7-9|TRBJ2-7|13
TGTGCCAGCAGCTTAGTTGGACGGAACGAGCAGTACTTC
CASSLVGRNEQYF
>NA|NA|TRBV27|TRBJ1-2|12
TGTGCCAGCAGTCCTGGATCTGGGAGCTACACCTTC
CASSPGSGSYTF
>NA|NA|TRBV6-6|TRBJ2-1|11
TGTGCCAGCCTCTTCCGGGGTGAGCAGTTCTTC
CASLFRGEQFF
>NA|NA|TRBV27|TRBJ2-7|13
TGTGCCAGCAGTTTGGCCCGGACCTACGAGCAGTACTTC
CASSLARTYEQYF
>NA|NA|TRBV4-1|TRBJ1-2|15
TGCGCCAGCAGCCAAGCTCCAGGGGAGGACTATGGCTACACCTTC
CASSQAPGEDYGYTF
>NA|NA|TRBV13|TRBJ1-6|15
TGTGCCAGCACTGAGGGAGTATCGTGGGATTCACCCCTCCACTTT
CASTEGVSWDSPLHF
>NA|NA|TRBV14|TRBJ2-7|14
TGTGCCAGCAGCACGGCCAGGGACAACTACGAGCAGTACTTC
CASSTARDNYEQYF
>NA|NA|TRBV12-3/TRBV12-4|TRBJ2-5|14
TGTGCCAGCAGTTTGTTAGCGTCCCAAGAGACCCAGTACTTC
CASSLLASQETQYF
>NA|NA|TRBV5-1|TRBJ2-3|15
TGCGCCAGCAGCTTGGAGGCTAGCGGCACAGATACGCAGTATTTT
CASSLEASGTDTQYF
>NA|NA|TRBV2|TRBJ1-5|14
TGTGCCAGCACCGCTAAGGGGTATAATCAGCCCCAGCATTTT
CASTAKGYNQPQHF
>NA|TRBD2|TRBV29-1|TRBJ2-1|14
TGCAGCGTTGAAGGGACTAGCGTAGGCAATGAGCAGTTCTTC
CSVEGTSVGNEQFF
>once|TRBD1|TRBV28|TRBJ2-7|14
TGTGCCAGCAGTCAACAGGGGTCGGGCTACGAGCAGTACTTC
CASSQQGSGYEQYF
>few|NA|TRBV7-9|TRBJ2-7|13
TGTGCCAGCAGTTCCGGACTCTCCTACGAGCAGTACTTC
CASSSGLSYEQYF
>NA|NA|TRBV12-3/TRBV12-4|TRBJ1-5|13
TGTGCCAGCAGTTACAGGAGCCGTTGGCCCCAGCATTTT
CASSYRSRWPQHF
>few|TRBD2|TRBV29-1|TRBJ2-7|16
TGCAGCGTTGAAGATCTGGGACTAGCGGGAGGAATCCGGCAGTACTTC
CSVEDLGLAGGIRQYF
>NA|NA|TRBV5-6|TRBJ1-2|16
TGTGCCAGCAGCCCAATCTTGACAGAGGAGAACTATGGCTACACCTTC
CASSPILTEENYGYTF
>NA|TRBD2|TRBV2|TRBJ2-3|16
TGTGCCAGCAGTGGGCTAGCGGAGTATAGCACAGATACGCAGTATTTT
CASSGLAEYSTDTQYF
>NA|NA|TRBV29-1|TRBJ1-1|11
TGCAGCGTTGAAGGAAGAGATGAAGCTTTCTTT
CSVEGRDEAFF
>NA|NA|TRBV28|TRBJ1-1|16
TGTGCCAGCAGTTTAGAGGCAGGGGAGGGGAACACTGAAGCTTTCTTT
CASSLEAGEGNTEAFF
>NA|NA|TRBV6-2/TRBV6-3|TRBJ1-2|14
TGTGCCAGCAGTCCAGGGTTTCAACGGTATGGCTACACCTTC
CASSPGFQRYGYTF
>few|NA|TRBV12-3/TRBV12-4|TRBJ2-1|13
TGTGCCAGCAGTTTGTCGCCCGGCAATGAGCAGTTCTTC
CASSLSPGNEQFF